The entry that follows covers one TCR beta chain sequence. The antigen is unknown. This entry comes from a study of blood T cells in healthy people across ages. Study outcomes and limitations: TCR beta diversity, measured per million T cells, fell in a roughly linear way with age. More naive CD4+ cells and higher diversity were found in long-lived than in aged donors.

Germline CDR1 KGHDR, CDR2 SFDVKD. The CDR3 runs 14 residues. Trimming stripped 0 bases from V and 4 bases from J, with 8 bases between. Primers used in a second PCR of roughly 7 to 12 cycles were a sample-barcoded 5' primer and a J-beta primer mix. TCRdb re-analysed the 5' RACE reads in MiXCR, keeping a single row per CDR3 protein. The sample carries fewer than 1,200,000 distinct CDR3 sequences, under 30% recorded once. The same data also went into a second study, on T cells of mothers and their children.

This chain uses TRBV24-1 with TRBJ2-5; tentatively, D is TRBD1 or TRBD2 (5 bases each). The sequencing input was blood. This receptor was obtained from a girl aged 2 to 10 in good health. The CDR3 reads CATSDLEGRETQYF. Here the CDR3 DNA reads TGTGCCACCAGTGATTTGGAGGGACGAGAGACCCAGTACTTC.